The 19 T cell receptor beta chains presented below share a single source sample, sequenced in a study of blood T cells in healthy people across ages (dated by TCRdb to the mid-2010s). The library was prepared using 5' RACE. The sequencing machine was an Illumina HiSeq 2500. A second PCR of roughly 6 to 11 cycles was run with a J-beta primer mix and a sample-barcoded 5' primer. TCRdb ran its own pipeline on the public reads, namely fastp trimming at Q25 and MiXCR clone calling, and kept in-frame beta chains. Identical CDR3 proteins give one entry, which carries the most common genes and DNA. The sample has 700,000 to 800,000 distinct CDR3 sequences on record, roughly 41% of them singletons. The ten top clones hold 20% to 25% of the sample. The material sequenced was blood. The receptor set was obtained from a woman aged 60-75 years in good health.

The sample holds a few counts of this clonotype. This chain links TRBV29-1 with TRBJ1-1, with 9 bases fitting TRBD1. V lost 7 bases, J lost 3 bases, and 9 bases stayed unmatched. The CDR3 is made up of 14 amino acids. The germline CDR1 and CDR2 sequences are SQVTM and ANQGSEA. The DNA of the CDR3 is TGCAGCGCTAATGACAGGGGGTATGACACTGAAGCTTTCTTT. Translating it yields CSANDRGYDTEAFF. The full variable domain, rest sourced from reference TRBV29-1 and TRBJ1-1, is SAVISQKPSRDICQRGTSLTIQCQVDSQVTMMFWYRQQPGQSLTLIATANQGSEATYESGFVIDKFPISRPNLTFSTLTVSNMSPEDSSIYLCSANDRGYDTEAFFGQGTRLTVV.

The chain joins TRBV28 to TRBJ2-5, with D perhaps matching TRBD2 (6 bases). The V gene's germline CDR1 is MDHEN and CDR2 SYDVKM. Trimming cost V 3 bases and J 4 bases, with 12 bases left between them. The CDR3 sequence is 14 residues long. The CDR3 bases are TGTGCCAGCAGTTTGGCGGGACCAATAGAGACCCAGTACTTC. It translates to CASSLAGPIETQYF. The complete variable domain, with remaining parts taken from reference TRBV28 and TRBJ2-5, reads DVKVTQSSRYLVKRTGEKVFLECVQDMDHENMFWYRQDPGLGLRLIYFSYDVKMKEKGDIPEGYSVSREKKERFSLILESASTNQTSMYLCASSLAGPIETQYFGPGTRLLVL.

This clonotype was found a few times. V and J are TRBV27 and TRBJ2-4, with 8 bases that match TRBD1. Matching the DNA end better, TRBJ2-7 makes the J call doubtful. The CDR3 is 15 amino acids. In germline, CDR1 is MNHEY, CDR2 SMNVEV (reference sequence). The CDR3 nucleotides read TGTGCCAGCAGTTTCAGGACAGGGAATGCGTACGAGCAGTACTTC. Its translation: CASSFRTGNAYEQYF.

This clonotype was observed a single time. One junction end does not reproduce the germline sequence, and a read error may be involved. This chain links TRBV13 with TRBJ1-2, with D unresolved. The germline CDR1 and CDR2 sequences are PRHDT and FYEKMQ (reference sequence). The CDR3 is 15 amino acids. The CDR3 is CARSLAPYLRDGYTF. The CDR3 DNA is TGTGCCCGCAGCTTAGCGCCCTACCTTAGGGATGGCTACACCTTC.

V and J are TRBV7-9 and TRBJ2-7; 10 nucleotides agree with TRBD2. This CDR3 has 17 residues. V was clipped by 0 bases and J by 7 bases; unmatched bases: 12. Germline lookup yields CDR1 SEHNR and CDR2 FQNEAQ (reference sequence). The CDR3 reads CASSLAGTSELYNEQYF. The CDR3 nucleotides are TGTGCCAGCAGCTTAGCAGGGACTAGCGAGCTCTACAATGAGCAGTACTTC.

This chain joins TRBV10-3 and TRBJ1-5, with 7 nucleotides matching TRBD1. Per germline, CDR1 ENHRY and CDR2 SYGVKD. The CDR3 is 15 residues long. The trim removed 10 bases at V and 2 bases at J, leaving 11 bases unmatched. The CDR3 region is CATDVLDRGNQPQHF. DNA for the CDR3: TGTGCCACGGACGTTTTAGACAGGGGCAATCAGCCCCAGCATTTT.

The chain links TRBV28 to TRBJ2-4; 15 bases agree with TRBD2. The CDR3 runs 17 residues. Germline CDR1 reads MDHEN; CDR2 reads SYDVKM. V lost 6 bases to trimming and J lost 13 bases; unmatched junction nucleotides: 16. CDR3 sequence (DNA): TGTGCCAGCAGACCTAACTCCGGACTAGCGGGAGGGTGGGAGCAGTACTTC. This encodes CASRPNSGLAGGWEQYF.

This clonotype has at least ten counts. This rearrangement joins TRBV4-1 to TRBJ2-5; TRBD2 is a possible D gene (6 bases). The CDR3 is made up of 15 amino acids. V shed 4 bases and J shed 2 bases, with 14 bases lying between them. CDR1 is MGHRA and CDR2 is YSYEKL in the germline V gene. As DNA, the CDR3 is TGCGCCAGCAGCCCTTCGGGAGCGATGCAAGAGACCCAGTACTTC. Residues: CASSPSGAMQETQYF.

This clonotype has at least ten counts. The chain carries TRBV20-1 and TRBJ2-7; D unclear. Germline V gene lookup returns CDR1 DFQATT and CDR2 SNEGSKA (reference sequence). This CDR3 has 12 residues. The germline V and J ends were trimmed by 6 bases and 0 bases, with 9 bases remaining between them. For the CDR3, the DNA is TGCAGTGCCGCCCCTGGCTCCTACGAGCAGTACTTC. Amino acid sequence: CSAAPGSYEQYF.

V is TRBV3-1 and J is TRBJ1-2; no clear D gene. Germline V gene sequence: CDR1 LGHDT, CDR2 YNNKEL (reference sequence). Trimming took 1 base from V and 7 from J, leaving 10 bases between them. CDR3 size: 13 residues. The CDR3 is CASSQVGNGGYTF. The CDR3 nucleotides read TGTGCCAGCAGCCAAGTAGGGAATGGTGGCTACACCTTC.

This clonotype was picked up a small number of times. The J gene is TRBJ1-6, the V gene TRBV5-1, with 7 bases that match TRBD1. Unmatched junction bases numbered 8, after V lost 1 base and J lost 13 bases. This CDR3 is 14 amino acids long. CDR1 is SGHRS and CDR2 is YFSETQ in the germline V gene. For the CDR3, the DNA is TGCGCCAGCAGCTTGAACGACAGGGCCTCGCCCCTCCACTTT. This encodes CASSLNDRASPLHF.

The V call is TRBV4-2, the J call TRBJ1-2; weak D call: TRBD1 (6 bases). This CDR3 is 19 amino acids long. CDR1 is LGHNA and CDR2 is YNFKEQ in the germline V gene. V shed 5 bases and J shed 4 bases, with 29 bases lying between them. For the CDR3, the DNA is TGTGCCAGCAGCGGGAGTACAGCACGAACAGGGATTTCCCCCTATGGCTACACCTTC. This gives the protein CASSGSTARTGISPYGYTF.

CDR3 protein: CASSPISPGRPVPDTQYF. CDR3 DNA: TGTGCCAGCAGCCCGATCTCCCCGGGACGGCCCGTCCCAGATACGCAGTATTTT. The chain is built from TRBV9 and TRBJ2-3; D tentatively reads TRBD1 or TRBD2 (5 bases each). Trimming pared 4 bases from V and 4 bases from J, leaving 25 bases between. The CDR3 is 18 amino acids. From germline, CDR1 is SGDLS and CDR2 YYNGEE.

The chain has TRBV7-3 and TRBJ2-1, with D perhaps matching TRBD1 (5 bases). The DNA end favors TRBJ2-7, so the J call may be wrong. Germline V lookup: CDR1 SGHTA, CDR2 FQGTGA. This CDR3 contains 16 residues. The CDR3 reads CASSLTGPSPWNEQYF. CDR3 in DNA: TGTGCCAGCAGCTTAACGGGGCCTAGTCCCTGGAATGAGCAGTACTTC.

This clonotype was found a few times. V and J are TRBV20-1 and TRBJ2-7; tentatively, D is TRBD1 (6 bases). Germline CDR1 and CDR2: DFQATT and SNEGSKA (reference sequence). The V gene lost 1 base and the J gene lost 3 bases, with 16 bases spanning the gap. The CDR3 is 15 residues long. The CDR3 DNA is TGCAGTGCTAGAGCCCCCGGGACACCTGACTACGAGCAGTACTTC. Amino acids: CSARAPGTPDYEQYF.

The V gene is TRBV20-1, the J gene TRBJ2-3, with TRBD2 identical over 7 bases. The CDR3 sequence is 15 residues long. V trimming: 6 bases; J trimming: 6 bases; junction bases outside the gene matches: 15. Per germline, CDR1 DFQATT and CDR2 SNEGSKA (reference sequence). CDR3 sequence reads: CSAPSRRGGPDTQYF. CDR3 bases: TGCAGTGCCCCTTCCCGACGGGGAGGGCCTGATACGCAGTATTTT.

In its sample, this clonotype was seen once. The chain couples TRBV19 to TRBJ2-1, with TRBD2 matching over 10 bases. Germline V gives CDR1 LNHDA, CDR2 SQIVND (reference sequence). The CDR3 is 16 amino acids. J was trimmed by 5 bases and V by 4 bases; bases with no gene match: 8. CDR3: CASSRLAGDSDNEQFF. The CDR3 coding sequence is TGTGCCAGTAGTAGGCTAGCGGGAGATTCGGACAATGAGCAGTTCTTC.

J is TRBJ2-1 and V is TRBV4-2; D not resolved. The CDR3 loop spans 16 amino acids. Trimming left V 3 bases short and J 0 bases short, with 12 bases between. The germline V gene has CDR1 LGHNA and CDR2 YNFKEQ. Here the CDR3 reads CASSHPLASSYNEQFF. As DNA, the CDR3 is TGTGCCAGCAGCCACCCCCTTGCGAGCTCCTACAATGAGCAGTTCTTC.

This clonotype was seen just once. Germline and junction disagree at one end, which may indicate a read error. The CDR3 spells CATGPGARSHEQYF. The DNA of the CDR3 is TGTGCCACAGGGCCTGGGGCACGCTCCCACGAGCAGTACTTC. This rearrangement joins TRBV27 to TRBJ2-7, with D maybe TRBD1 (5 bases). The CDR3 loop spans 14 amino acids. CDR1 and CDR2 (germline): MNHEY, SMNVEV (reference sequence).